This T cell receptor beta chain was captured in a study of OX40 agonist ivuxolimab in advanced cancers. The method was immunoSEQ multiplex PCR; TCRdb's version includes in-frame clones alone and lacks a portion of them. The sample carries about 71,000 clones, about 90% recorded once. Whole-study results and caveats: With doses of 0.1-3.0 mg/kg, partial responders showed among the lowest clonal expansion.

CDR3 length: 14 residues. Germline values: CDR1 SNHLY, CDR2 FYNNEI. The ends lost 6 bases at V and 3 bases at J; junction bases unmatched: 4. Concerning this clone itself: The target antigen is unknown.

This clonotype was obtained from an adult with an advanced solid tumor such as melanoma, head and neck, liver or kidney cancer. The chain recombines TRBV2 with TRBJ1-1, with TRBD1 identical over 10 bases. Sequencing was performed on CD4+ or CD8+ T cells sorted from blood, taken in a trial of the OX40 agonist ivuxolimab. Written as DNA, the CDR3 is TGTGCCAGCAGAGGGACAGGGGAGTACACTGAAGCTTTCTTT. Amino acid sequence: CASRGTGEYTEAFF.